Below, 2 T cell receptor beta chains from the same sample are listed, as sequenced in a study of blood T cells in healthy people across ages. Combining a sample-barcoded 5' primer with a J-beta primer mix, a second PCR ran for roughly 6 to 12 cycles. TCRdb called the 5' RACE reads again in MiXCR, with one record for every CDR3 protein. Among about 1.8 million distinct CDR3 sequences, around 50% were seen once, and the ten largest hold roughly 2%. Sequencing was carried out using blood. Receptors originate from a woman in her thirties or forties in good health.

This clonotype was recorded a few times. The chain is built from TRBV5-1 and TRBJ2-1; 9 bases map to TRBD1. This CDR3 has 17 residues. Germline CDR1 reads SGHRS; CDR2 reads YFSETQ. The CDR3 DNA reads as TGCGCACGATGGCGGACAGGGGCCGAAGGGTCCTACAATGAGCAGTTCTTC. As protein: CARWRTGAEGSYNEQFF.

The CDR3 loop is CASSLDPSGGAMDTQYF. CDR3 DNA sequence: TGCGCCAGCAGCTTGGATCCTAGCGGGGGAGCAATGGATACGCAGTATTTT. The chain couples TRBV5-1 to TRBJ2-3; 10 bases align to TRBD2. This CDR3 is 17 amino acids long. The germline CDR1 and CDR2 sequences are SGHRS and YFSETQ. J was trimmed by 6 bases and V by 0 bases; bases with no gene match: 10.